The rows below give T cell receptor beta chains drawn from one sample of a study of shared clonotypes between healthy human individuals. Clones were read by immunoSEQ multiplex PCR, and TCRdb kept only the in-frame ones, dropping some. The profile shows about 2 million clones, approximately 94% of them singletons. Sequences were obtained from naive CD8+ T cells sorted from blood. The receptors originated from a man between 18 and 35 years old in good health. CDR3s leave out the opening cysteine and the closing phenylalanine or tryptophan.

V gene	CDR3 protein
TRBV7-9	ASSLPIETSGMTDTQY
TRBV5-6	ASSLGQGANYGYT
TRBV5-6	ASSLGAAMNTEAF
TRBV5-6	ASSLGLNRYT
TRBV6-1	ASSELAYKPQH
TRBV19	ASSLPGGRSSYNEQF
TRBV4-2	ASSPSWTSLIEQF
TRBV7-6	ASSSATGSEAF
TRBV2	ASTDLNQPQH
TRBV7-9	ASSADPGIAGELF
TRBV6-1	ASSDLNTGELF
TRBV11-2	ASSSGQGSSYEQY
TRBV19	ASSSGTSYNSPLH
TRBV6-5	ASSPTGEGEKLF
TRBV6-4	ASSDGHEQF
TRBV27	ASSLYGGGYEQY
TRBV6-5	ASSSTSGGFKNEQF
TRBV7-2	ASSWTSGGPGEQF
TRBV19	ASSIVGGQDEQY
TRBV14	ASSQNPNYGYT
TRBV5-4	ASSQRDSPYEQY
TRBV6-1	ASSEAGQIYEQY
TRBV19	ASSKLERLYEQY
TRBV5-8	ASSDQETQY
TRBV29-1	SVDFGVNEQF
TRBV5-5	ASSLVASGEQY
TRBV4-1	ASSQEGGLGTEAF
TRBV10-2	ASSEEGLRNYGYT
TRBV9	ASSVATSGRNGGTDTQY
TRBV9	ASSVGTGGEPNYGYT
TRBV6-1	ASNNRGPYEQY
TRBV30	AWSVASGRNEQF
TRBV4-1	ASSQDGTVNTEAF
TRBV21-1	ASPQTGPWLSEAF
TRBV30	AWSVQGFDEQY
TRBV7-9	ASSSTGLDLQPQH
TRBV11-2	ASSPLVLGGITDTQY
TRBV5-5	ASSNPDRGGYGYT
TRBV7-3	ASSLQEGTLDLYGYT
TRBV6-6	ASRPQETYEQY
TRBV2	ASSGFGGLISYEQY
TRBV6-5	ASSYEASTSSYEQY
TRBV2	ASNRDYEQY